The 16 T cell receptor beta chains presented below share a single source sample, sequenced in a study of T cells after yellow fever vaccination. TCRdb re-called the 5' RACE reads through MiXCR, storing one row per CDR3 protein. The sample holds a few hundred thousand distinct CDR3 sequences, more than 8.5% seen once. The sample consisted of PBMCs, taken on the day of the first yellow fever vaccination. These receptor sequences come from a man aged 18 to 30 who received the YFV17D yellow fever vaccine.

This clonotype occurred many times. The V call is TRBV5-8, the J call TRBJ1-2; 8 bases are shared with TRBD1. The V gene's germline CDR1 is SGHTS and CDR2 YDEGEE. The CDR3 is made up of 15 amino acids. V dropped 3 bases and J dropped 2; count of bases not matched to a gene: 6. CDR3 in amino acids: CASSWGDRPNYGYTF. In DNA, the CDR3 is TGTGCCAGCAGCTGGGGGGACAGGCCAAACTATGGCTACACCTTC.

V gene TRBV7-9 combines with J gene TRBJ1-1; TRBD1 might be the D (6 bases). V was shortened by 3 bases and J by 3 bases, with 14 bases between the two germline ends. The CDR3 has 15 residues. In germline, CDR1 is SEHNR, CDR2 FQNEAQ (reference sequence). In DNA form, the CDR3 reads TGTGCCAGCAGCTTCCCCAGGGGCCCTGACACTGAAGCTTTCTTT. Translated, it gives CASSFPRGPDTEAFF.

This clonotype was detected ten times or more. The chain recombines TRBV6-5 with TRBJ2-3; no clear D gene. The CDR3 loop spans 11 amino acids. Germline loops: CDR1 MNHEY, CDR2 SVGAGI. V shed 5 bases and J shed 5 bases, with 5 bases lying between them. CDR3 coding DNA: TGTGCCAGCAGTATAGGAGATACGCAGTATTTT. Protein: CASSIGDTQYF.

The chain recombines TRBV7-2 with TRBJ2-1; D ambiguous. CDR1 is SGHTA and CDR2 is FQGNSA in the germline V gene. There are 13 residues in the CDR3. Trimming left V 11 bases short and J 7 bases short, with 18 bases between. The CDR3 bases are TGTGCCGGCGGCGAAGGCCCTAGTAATGAGCAGTTCTTC. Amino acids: CAGGEGPSNEQFF.

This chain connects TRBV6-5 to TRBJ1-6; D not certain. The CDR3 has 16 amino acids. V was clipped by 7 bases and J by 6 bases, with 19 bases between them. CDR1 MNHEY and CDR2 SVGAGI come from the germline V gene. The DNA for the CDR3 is TGTGCCAGCACTATCCAAGGACCCGAGGTTAATTCACCCCTCCACTTT. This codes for CASTIQGPEVNSPLHF.

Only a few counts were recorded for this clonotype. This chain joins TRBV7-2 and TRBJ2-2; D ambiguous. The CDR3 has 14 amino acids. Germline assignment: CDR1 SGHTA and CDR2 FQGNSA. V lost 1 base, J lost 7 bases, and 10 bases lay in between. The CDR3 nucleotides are TGTGCCAGCAGCTTAGTTGTGGGCGGCGGGGAGCTGTTTTTT. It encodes CASSLVVGGGELFF.

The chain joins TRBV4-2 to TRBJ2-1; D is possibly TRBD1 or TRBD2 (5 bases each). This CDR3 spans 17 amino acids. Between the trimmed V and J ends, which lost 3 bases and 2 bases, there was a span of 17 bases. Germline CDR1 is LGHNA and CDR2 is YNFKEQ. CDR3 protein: CASSHRAVTVTYNEQFF. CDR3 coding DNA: TGTGCCAGCAGCCATAGAGCGGTGACAGTAACCTACAATGAGCAGTTCTTC.

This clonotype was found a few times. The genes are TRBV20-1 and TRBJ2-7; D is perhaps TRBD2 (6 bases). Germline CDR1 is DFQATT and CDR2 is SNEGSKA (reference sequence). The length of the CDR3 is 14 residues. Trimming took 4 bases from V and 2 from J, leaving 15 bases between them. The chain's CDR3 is CSATLRTTPYEQYF. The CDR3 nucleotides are TGCAGTGCTACGTTAAGGACTACCCCCTACGAGCAGTACTTC.

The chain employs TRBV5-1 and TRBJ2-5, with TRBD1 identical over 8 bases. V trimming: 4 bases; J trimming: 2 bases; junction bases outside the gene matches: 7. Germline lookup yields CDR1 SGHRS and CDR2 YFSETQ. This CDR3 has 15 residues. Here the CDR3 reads CASSVGTGHQETQYF. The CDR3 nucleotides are TGCGCCAGCAGCGTTGGGACAGGCCATCAAGAGACCCAGTACTTC. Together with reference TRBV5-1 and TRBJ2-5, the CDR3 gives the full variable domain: KAGVTQTPRYLIKTRGQQVTLSCSPISGHRSVSWYQQTPGQGLQFLFEYFSETQRNKGNFPGRFSGRQFSNSRSEMNVSTLELGDSALYLCASSVGTGHQETQYFGPGTRLLVL.

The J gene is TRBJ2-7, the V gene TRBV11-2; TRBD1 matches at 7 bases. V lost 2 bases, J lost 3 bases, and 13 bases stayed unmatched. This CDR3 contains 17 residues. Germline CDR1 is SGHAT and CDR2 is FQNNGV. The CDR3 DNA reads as TGTGCCAGCAGCTTAATAGGGGGCCTTGGCGGACTCTACGAGCAGTACTTC. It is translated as CASSLIGGLGGLYEQYF.

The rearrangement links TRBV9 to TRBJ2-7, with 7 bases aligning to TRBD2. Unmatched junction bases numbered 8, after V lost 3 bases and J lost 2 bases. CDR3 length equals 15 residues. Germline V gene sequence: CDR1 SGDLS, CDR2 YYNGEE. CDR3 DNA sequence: TGTGCCAGCAGCGGATCTTCCGGGACTACCTACGAGCAGTACTTC. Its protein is CASSGSSGTTYEQYF.

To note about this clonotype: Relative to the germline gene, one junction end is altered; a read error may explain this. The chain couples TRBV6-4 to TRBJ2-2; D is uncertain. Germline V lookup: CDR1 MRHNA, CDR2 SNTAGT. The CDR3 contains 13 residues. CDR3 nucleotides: TGTGCCAGCTGTGACTCGAACACCGGGGAGCTGTTTTTT. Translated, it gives CASCDSNTGELFF.

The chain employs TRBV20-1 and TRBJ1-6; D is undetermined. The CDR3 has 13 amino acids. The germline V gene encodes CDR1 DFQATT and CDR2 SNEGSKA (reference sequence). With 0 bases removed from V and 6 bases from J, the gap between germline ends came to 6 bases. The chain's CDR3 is CSARDRSNSPLHF. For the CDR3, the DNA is TGCAGTGCTAGAGATAGGAGTAATTCACCCCTCCACTTT.

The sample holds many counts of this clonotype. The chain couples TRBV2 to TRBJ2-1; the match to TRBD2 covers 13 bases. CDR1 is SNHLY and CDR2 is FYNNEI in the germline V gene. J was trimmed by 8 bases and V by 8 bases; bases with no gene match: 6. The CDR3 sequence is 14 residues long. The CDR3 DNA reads TGTGCCAGCCGGGGGACTAGCGGGGCGTATGAGCAGTTCTTC. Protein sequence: CASRGTSGAYEQFF.

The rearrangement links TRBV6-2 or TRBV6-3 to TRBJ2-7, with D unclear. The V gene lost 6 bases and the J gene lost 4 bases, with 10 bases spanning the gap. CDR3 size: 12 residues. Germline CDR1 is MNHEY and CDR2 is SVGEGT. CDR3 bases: TGTGCCAGCAGACGCGACGGATACGAGCAGTACGTC. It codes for CASRRDGYEQYV.

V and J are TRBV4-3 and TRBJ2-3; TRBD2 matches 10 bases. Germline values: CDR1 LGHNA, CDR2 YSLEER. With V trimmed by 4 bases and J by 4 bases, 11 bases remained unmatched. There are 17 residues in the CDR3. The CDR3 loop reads CASSRIAGGPSADTQYF. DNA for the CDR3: TGCGCCAGCAGCCGAATAGCGGGGGGCCCTTCTGCAGATACGCAGTATTTT.